This T cell receptor (beta chain) was retrieved from a study of blood T cell repertoires in COVID-19. The J segment lost 2 bases and the V segment lost 7 bases, leaving 6 bases of the junction unmatched. This CDR3 comprises 14 residues. CDR1 MNHEY and CDR2 SVGAGI come from the germline V gene. The assay was immunoSEQ multiplex PCR, and TCRdb's table has in-frame clones only and misses some. Counted here are about 150,000 clones, 70% to 90% occurring once; the ten biggest clones make up over 2%. Sequencing input: peripheral blood. The TCR was taken from a woman aged 70 to 79 with acute or convalescent COVID-19. The chain couples TRBV6-5 to TRBJ1-2; TRBD1 agrees at 8 bases. CDR3 region: CASTPTGDNYGYTF. The CDR3 DNA sequence: TGTGCCAGCACCCCGACAGGGGACAACTATGGCTACACCTTC.